This T cell receptor (beta chain) was sequenced in a study of shared clonotypes between healthy human individuals. Study-wide results and limits: Compared with clonotypes that all four donors shared, non-shared clonotypes had lower generation probabilities. Generally, estimated richness proved larger in naive subsets than it did in memory subsets.

As concerns this clone: Antigen: not known.

CD45RO-negative CD8 cells positively selected for CCR7 made up the naive population, which excluded terminally differentiated effector memory CD45RA+ cells. Trimming took off 5 bases at V and 7 bases at J, with 12 bases between the two ends. Germline V gene data show CDR1 as SGHTA and CDR2 as FQGNSA. The CDR3 length is 13 residues. TCRdb's table, derived via immunoSEQ multiplex PCR, lists solely in-frame clones and lacks some. The data show about 2.1 million clones, roughly 93% seen once. The chain is built from TRBV7-2 and TRBJ2-1, with D possibly called TRBD1 or TRBD2 (5 bases each). The sequence derives from a man younger than 35 in good health. Some clones in this sample may be carry-over from other donors' samples. The sample was naive CD8+ T cells from PBMCs. The CDR3 DNA follows: TGTGCCAGCAGCGTAGAGGGGTTAAATGAGCAGTTCTTC. This translates into CASSVEGLNEQFF.